This record covers a single TCR beta chain. Its antigen is not identified. This sample was taken from a study of PD-1 blockade in classical Hodgkin lymphoma. The protocol was immunoSEQ multiplex PCR, while the TCRdb copy is restricted to in-frame clones and leaves out a portion. Of roughly 32,000 clones listed, 90% to 95% were seen once; the top ten hold roughly 0.31%. Points from the study as a whole: Baseline diversity resembling that of newly diagnosed patients was seen in complete responders. Patients starting nivolumab less than 1 year after ASCT had lower diversity and were excluded from later analyses. Repertoire difference causes, possibly disease activity or prior therapy, remain undefined.

The V and J ends lost 0 bases and 4 bases, in that order; junction bases with no gene match: 5. There are 15 residues in the CDR3. Stated time point: cycle 4 day 1 (C4D1), after six to seven weeks of nivolumab. There was relapse after autologous stem cell transplantation in every patient, and there was variation in brentuximab vedotin exposure. CD4+ T cells were purified from thawed PBMCs by magnetic negative selection. The sequence came from a human donor with classical Hodgkin lymphoma. V usage is TRBV5-3 and J usage is TRBJ2-7; 9 bases fit TRBD2. TRBV5-3 is flagged as an ORF with uncertain function. The specimen comprised CD4+ T cells from blood, sampled before the fourth cycle of nivolumab. Here the CDR3 DNA reads TGTGCCAGAAGCTTGGGTAGCGGGAGTGATTACGAGCAGTACTTC. It translates to CARSLGSGSDYEQYF.